This T cell receptor (beta chain) was sequenced during a study of T cells in Graves' hyperthyroidism and ophthalmopathy. It was considered stable Graves' hyperthyroidism when ophthalmopathy did not progress within 18 months. Trimming shortened V by 5 bases and J by 1 base, and 8 bases separated the two germline ends. The CDR3 sequence is 13 residues long. Germline V gene sequence: CDR1 KGHSH, CDR2 LQKENI. This clonotype was found many times. Its antigen remains unknown. The study's findings and limits: Ophthalmopathy onset followed model prediction by a median about six months. A model built on 13 V-J features separated ophthalmopathy from stable hyperthyroidism.

RNA transcripts provided the source from which TCR beta CDR3 regions were amplified. HTBI primers drove first-round RT-PCR of the TCR CDR3. TCRdb independently ran MiXCR on the multiplex PCR reads; one entry per CDR3 protein. The sample consists of 600,000 to 900,000 distinct CDR3 sequences, approximately 16% of them appearing once. The chain couples TRBV18 to TRBJ1-2; D ambiguous. The receptor was derived from a man between 18 and 29 years old with Graves' hyperthyroidism. Sequenced sample: blood. This CDR3 is CASSTTVNYGYTF. The CDR3 DNA is TGTGCCAGCTCAACTACAGTTAACTATGGCTACACCTTC. Filled out from reference TRBV18 and TRBJ1-2, the complete variable domain reads NAGVMQNPRHLVRRRGQEARLRCSPMKGHSHVYWYRQLPEEGLKFMVYLQKENIIDESGMPKERFSAEFPKEGPSILRIQQVVRGDSAAYFCASSTTVNYGYTFGSGTRLTVV.